These 11 T cell receptor beta chains share one sample of origin, sequenced in a study of T cell responses to AZD1222 COVID-19 vaccine. Method: immunoSEQ multiplex PCR; TCRdb's copy keeps in-frame clones and lacks some. The repertoire holds about 160,000 clones, roughly 90% seen once, with 2.5% to 4% in the top ten. The input for sequencing was peripheral blood, taken 28 days after the second AZD1222 dose. These receptors were collected from an adult who received the AZD1222 COVID-19 vaccine.

The chain joins TRBV7-3 to TRBJ1-2; D gene ambiguous. The CDR3 has 16 residues. Trimming shortened V by 3 bases and J by 4 bases, and 18 bases separated the two germline ends. CDR1 is SGHTA and CDR2 is FQGTGA in the germline V gene. The CDR3 coding sequence is TGTGCCAGCAGCTTGGGTATGATTTTTTCCTCCTATGGCTACACCTTC. This gives the protein CASSLGMIFSSYGYTF.

The DNA of the CDR3 is TGTGCCAGCAGCCCCGGGACAGCCCTCTACGAGCAGTACTTC. Residues: CASSPGTALYEQYF. This sequence joins TRBV7-9 and TRBJ2-7, with TRBD1 matching over 7 bases. The V gene's germline CDR1 is SEHNR and CDR2 FQNEAQ (reference sequence). The CDR3 sequence is 14 residues long. V shed 5 bases, J shed 3 bases, and the junction held 7 bases outside the gene matches. The full variable domain, with the rest looked up from reference TRBV7-9 and TRBJ2-7, is DTGVSQNPRHKITKRGQNVTFRCDPISEHNRLYWYRQTLGQGPEFLTYFQNEAQLEKSRLLSDRFSAERPKGSFSTLEIQRTEQGDSAMYLCASSPGTALYEQYFGPGTRLTVT.

The chain links TRBV7-9 to TRBJ2-6; D may match TRBD1 or TRBD2 (5 bases each). Per germline, CDR1 SEHNR and CDR2 FQNEAQ (reference sequence). The CDR3 sequence is 16 residues long. V gave up 3 bases and J gave up 0 bases, with 9 bases separating them. CDR3 DNA sequence: TGTGCCAGCAGCTTCGGGACCGACTCTGGGGCCAACGTCCTGACTTTC. The encoded protein is CASSFGTDSGANVLTF.

This clone came up once. This rearrangement joins TRBV6-5 to TRBJ2-1; 9 positions agree with TRBD2. The CDR3 loop spans 13 amino acids. J was trimmed by 6 bases and V by 7 bases; bases with no gene match: 4. Germline V lookup: CDR1 MNHEY, CDR2 SVGAGI. The CDR3 here is CASTSLAGNEQFF. Written as DNA, the CDR3 is TGTGCCAGCACCTCACTAGCGGGCAATGAGCAGTTCTTC.

V is TRBV5-6 and J is TRBJ2-3, with D tentatively TRBD2 (5 bases). Trimming pared 1 base from V and 5 bases from J, leaving 5 bases between. The CDR3 runs to 12 residues. Germline lookup yields CDR1 SGHDT and CDR2 YYEEEE. CDR3 sequence: CASSLTRDTQYF. The CDR3 DNA reads as TGTGCCAGCAGCTTGACTAGAGATACGCAGTATTTT.

This chain connects TRBV6-1 to TRBJ2-7, with D maybe TRBD2 (5 bases). Germline loops: CDR1 MNHNS, CDR2 SASEGT. The V and J ends lost 2 bases and 3 bases respectively, with 8 bases between them. The CDR3 covers 13 residues. The CDR3 region has the DNA TGTGCCAGCAGTGAAATGAGGGTCTACGAGCAGTACTTC. It translates to CASSEMRVYEQYF.

The count of this clone is one. V usage is TRBV6-5 and J usage is TRBJ1-5; D ambiguous. The germline CDR1 and CDR2 sequences are MNHEY and SVGAGI. CDR3 length: 13 amino acids. V lost 6 bases and J lost 1, with 7 bases in between. The CDR3 here is CASRGTSNQPQHF. Here the CDR3 DNA reads TGTGCCAGCAGGGGTACGAGCAATCAGCCCCAGCATTTT.

This clone is a singleton in its sample. The V and J genes are TRBV15 and TRBJ1-3, with 7 bases that match TRBD1. This CDR3 has 14 residues. V dropped 4 bases and J dropped 2; count of bases not matched to a gene: 2. The germline CDR1 and CDR2 sequences are LNHNV and YYDKDF (reference sequence). The CDR3 here is CATSIDRAGNTIYF. The DNA for the CDR3 is TGTGCCACCAGCATAGACAGGGCTGGAAACACCATATATTTT.

This chain connects TRBV3-1 (or the pseudogene TRBV3-2) to TRBJ2-7; TRBD2 matches at 7 bases. Germline V gene sequence: CDR1 LGHDT, CDR2 YNNKEL (reference sequence). The CDR3 spans 15 residues. V trimming: 0 bases; J trimming: 2 bases; junction bases outside the gene matches: 4. CDR3 sequence: CASSQDKAGAYEQYF. CDR3 bases: TGTGCCAGCAGCCAAGATAAGGCGGGAGCCTACGAGCAGTACTTC.

V is TRBV7-9 and J is TRBJ1-5; 10 bases match TRBD1. The V segment lost 5 bases and the J segment 6 bases; nucleotides outside the gene matches: 10. The CDR3 covers 16 residues. Germline CDR1 SEHNR, CDR2 FQNEAQ (reference sequence). Here the CDR3 reads CASSKGTGEFSQPQHF. The CDR3 nucleotides read TGTGCCAGCAGCAAAGGGACAGGGGAATTTTCTCAGCCCCAGCATTTT.

The chain is built from TRBV5-1 and TRBJ2-7; D gene uncertain. The CDR3 runs to 12 residues. Deletions cut 4 bases from V and 6 bases from J, with 11 bases between. Germline lookup yields CDR1 SGHRS and CDR2 YFSETQ. The CDR3 region has the DNA TGCGCCAGCAGCCCCGGACGGATCGAGCAGTACTTC. Translating gives CASSPGRIEQYF.